Shown below are 2 T cell receptor beta chains from a single sample sequenced in a study of blood T cell repertoires in COVID-19. Using immunoSEQ multiplex PCR, the repertoire was profiled, and TCRdb retains in-frame clones only, with some absent. This sample yields around 190,000 clones, of which about nine tenths are seen a single time; around 1.5% belongs to the top ten. The sequencing sample was made of peripheral blood. The receptor source for this set is a man younger than 35 with active or convalescent COVID-19.

J is TRBJ2-7 and V is TRBV6-2 or TRBV6-3; 9 positions agree with TRBD1. V shed 4 bases and J 3 bases; nucleotides not matched to a gene: 7. The CDR3 loop spans 15 amino acids. Germline values: CDR1 MNHEY, CDR2 SVGEGT. CDR3 sequence (DNA): TGTGCCAGCAGTTCCTCCGGGACAGGGTTCTACGAGCAGTACTTC. Amino acid sequence: CASSSSGTGFYEQYF.

This chain uses TRBV27 with TRBJ2-7, with 10 bases lining up with TRBD2. This CDR3 comprises 14 residues. Germline CDR1 MNHEY, CDR2 SMNVEV (reference sequence). Trimming at V came to 6 bases and at J to 7 bases, leaving 9 bases not matched to a gene. This CDR3 reads CASRSSGGPREQYF. CDR3 DNA sequence: TGTGCCAGCAGATCTAGCGGGGGTCCGCGAGAGCAGTACTTC.